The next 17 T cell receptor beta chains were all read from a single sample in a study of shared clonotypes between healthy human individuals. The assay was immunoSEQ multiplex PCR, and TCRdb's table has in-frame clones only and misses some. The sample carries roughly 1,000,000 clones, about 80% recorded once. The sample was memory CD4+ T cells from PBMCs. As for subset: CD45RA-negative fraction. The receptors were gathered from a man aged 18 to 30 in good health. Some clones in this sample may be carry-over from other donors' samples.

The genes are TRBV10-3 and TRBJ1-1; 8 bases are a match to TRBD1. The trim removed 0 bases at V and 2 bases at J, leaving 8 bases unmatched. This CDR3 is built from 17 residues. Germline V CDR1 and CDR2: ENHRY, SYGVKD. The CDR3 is CAISESLLDRENTEAFF. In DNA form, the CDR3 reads TGTGCCATCAGTGAGTCTCTCCTGGACAGGGAAAACACTGAAGCTTTCTTT.

The CDR3 DNA sequence: TGTGCCTGGAGAGTTGGGGGGCCCCAGCATTTT. Translation gives CAWRVGGPQHF. The J gene is TRBJ1-5, the V gene TRBV30; D possibly corresponds to TRBD1 (5 bases). Deletions cut 3 bases from V and 9 bases from J, with 9 bases between. CDR3 length equals 11 residues. Germline V gives CDR1 GTSNPN, CDR2 SVGIG (reference sequence). Supplemented by reference TRBV30 and TRBJ1-5, the full variable domain reads SQTIHQWPATLVQPVGSPLSLECTVEGTSNPNLYWYRQAAGRGLQLLFYSVGIGQISSEVPQNLSASRPQDRQFILSSKKLLLSDSGFYLCAWRVGGPQHFGDGTRLSIL.

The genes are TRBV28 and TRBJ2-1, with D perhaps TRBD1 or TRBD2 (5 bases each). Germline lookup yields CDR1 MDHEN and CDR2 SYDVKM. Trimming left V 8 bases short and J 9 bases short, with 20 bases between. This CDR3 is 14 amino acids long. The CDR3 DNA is TGTGCCAGCTGGACCGGGACCTCATCGGGTGAGCAGTTCTTC. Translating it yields CASWTGTSSGEQFF. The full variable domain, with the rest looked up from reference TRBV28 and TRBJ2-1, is DVKVTQSSRYLVKRTGEKVFLECVQDMDHENMFWYRQDPGLGLRLIYFSYDVKMKEKGDIPEGYSVSREKKERFSLILESASTNQTSMYLCASWTGTSSGEQFFGPGTRLTVL.

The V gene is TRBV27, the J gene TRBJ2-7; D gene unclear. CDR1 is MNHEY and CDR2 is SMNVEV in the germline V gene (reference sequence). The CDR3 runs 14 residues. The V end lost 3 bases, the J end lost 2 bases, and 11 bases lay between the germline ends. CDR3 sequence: CASSLTAATYEQYF. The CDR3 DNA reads TGTGCCAGCAGTTTGACGGCTGCAACCTACGAGCAGTACTTC.

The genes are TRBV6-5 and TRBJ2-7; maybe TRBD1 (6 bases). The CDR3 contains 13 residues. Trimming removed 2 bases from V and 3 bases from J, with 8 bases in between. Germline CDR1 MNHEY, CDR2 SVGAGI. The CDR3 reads CASSYGTNYEQYF. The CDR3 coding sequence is TGTGCCAGCAGTTACGGGACAAACTACGAGCAGTACTTC.

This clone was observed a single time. CDR3 region: CASSEGGRYTF. The CDR3 DNA sequence: TGTGCCAGCAGTGAAGGGGGCCGATACACCTTC. This chain connects TRBV6-1 to TRBJ1-2; D perhaps matches TRBD1 (5 bases). CDR3 length: 11 amino acids. CDR1 is MNHNS and CDR2 is SASEGT in the germline V gene. V shed 1 base and J shed 11 bases, with 8 bases lying between them.

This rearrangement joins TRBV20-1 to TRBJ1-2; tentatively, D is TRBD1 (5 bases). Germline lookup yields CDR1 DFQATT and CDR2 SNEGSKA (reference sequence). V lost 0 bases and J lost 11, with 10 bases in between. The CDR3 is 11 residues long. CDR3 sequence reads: CSARDGRGYTF. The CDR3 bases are TGCAGTGCTAGAGATGGGAGGGGTTACACCTTC.

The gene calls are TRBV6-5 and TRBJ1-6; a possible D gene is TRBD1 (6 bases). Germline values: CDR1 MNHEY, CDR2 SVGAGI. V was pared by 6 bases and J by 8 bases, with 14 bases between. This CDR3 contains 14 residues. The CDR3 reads CASSTSGHYSPLHF. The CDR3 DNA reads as TGTGCCAGCAGCACCTCGGGACACTATTCACCCCTCCACTTT.

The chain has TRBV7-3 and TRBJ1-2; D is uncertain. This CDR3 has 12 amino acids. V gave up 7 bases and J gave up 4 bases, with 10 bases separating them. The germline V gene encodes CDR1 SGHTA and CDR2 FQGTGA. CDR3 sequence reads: CASMVGPYGYTF. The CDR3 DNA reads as TGTGCCAGCATGGTCGGTCCCTATGGCTACACCTTC.

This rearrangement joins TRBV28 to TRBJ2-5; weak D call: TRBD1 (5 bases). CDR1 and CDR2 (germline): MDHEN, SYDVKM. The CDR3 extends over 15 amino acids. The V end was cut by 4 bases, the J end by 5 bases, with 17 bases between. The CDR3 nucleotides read TGTGCCAGCAGTTCCCCTTTGGGCAGGGTGGAGACCCAGTACTTC. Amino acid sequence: CASSSPLGRVETQYF.

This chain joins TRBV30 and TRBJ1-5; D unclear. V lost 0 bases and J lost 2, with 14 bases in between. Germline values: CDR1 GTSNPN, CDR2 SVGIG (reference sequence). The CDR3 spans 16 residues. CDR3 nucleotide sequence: TGTGCCTGGAGTGTATCCCGGGGAAGGGGCAATCAGCCCCAGCATTTT. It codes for CAWSVSRGRGNQPQHF.

CDR3 in DNA: TGTGCCAGCAGCTTAGTGCGGGACAGGCCATCCGGGGAGCTGTTTTTT. Translation gives CASSLVRDRPSGELFF. This chain connects TRBV7-2 to TRBJ2-2, with TRBD1 matching 8 bases. With 1 base clipped from V and 6 bases from J, the junction kept 7 bases outside the gene matches. The CDR3 is 16 amino acids. CDR1 is SGHTA and CDR2 is FQGNSA in the germline V gene.

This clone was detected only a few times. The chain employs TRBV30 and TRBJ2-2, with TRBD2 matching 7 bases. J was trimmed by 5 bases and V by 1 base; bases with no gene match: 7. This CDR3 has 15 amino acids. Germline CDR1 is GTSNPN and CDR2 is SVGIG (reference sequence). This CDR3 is CAWSGGLVLTGELFF. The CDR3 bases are TGTGCCTGGAGTGGCGGACTAGTTTTAACCGGGGAGCTGTTTTTT.

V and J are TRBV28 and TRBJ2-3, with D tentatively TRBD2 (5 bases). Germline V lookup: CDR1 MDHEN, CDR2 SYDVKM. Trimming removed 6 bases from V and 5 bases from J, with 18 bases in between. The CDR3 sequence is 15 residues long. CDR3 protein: CASRPSTKLGDTQYF. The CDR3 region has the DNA TGTGCCAGCAGACCTAGCACTAAATTAGGAGATACGCAGTATTTT. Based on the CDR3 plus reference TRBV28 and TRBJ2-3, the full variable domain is DVKVTQSSRYLVKRTGEKVFLECVQDMDHENMFWYRQDPGLGLRLIYFSYDVKMKEKGDIPEGYSVSREKKERFSLILESASTNQTSMYLCASRPSTKLGDTQYFGPGTRLTVL.

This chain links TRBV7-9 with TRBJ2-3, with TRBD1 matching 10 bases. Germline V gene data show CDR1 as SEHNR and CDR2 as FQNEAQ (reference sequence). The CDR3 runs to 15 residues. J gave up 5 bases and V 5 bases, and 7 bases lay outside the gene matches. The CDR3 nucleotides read TGTGCCAGCAGCCCGGGGACAGGGGTCATAGATACGCAGTATTTT. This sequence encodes CASSPGTGVIDTQYF.

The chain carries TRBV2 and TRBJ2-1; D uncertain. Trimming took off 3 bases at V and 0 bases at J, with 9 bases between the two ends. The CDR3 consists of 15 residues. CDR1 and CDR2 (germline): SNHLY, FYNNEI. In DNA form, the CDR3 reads TGTGCCAGCAGTGATTCCGGCAGCTCCTACAATGAGCAGTTCTTC. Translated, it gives CASSDSGSSYNEQFF.

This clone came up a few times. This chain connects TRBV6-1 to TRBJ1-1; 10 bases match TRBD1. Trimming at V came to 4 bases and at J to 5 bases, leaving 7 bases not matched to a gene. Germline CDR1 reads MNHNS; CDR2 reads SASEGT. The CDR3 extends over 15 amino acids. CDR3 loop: CASSGDRGMRTEAFF. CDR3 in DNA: TGTGCCAGCAGTGGGGACAGGGGAATGAGGACTGAAGCTTTCTTT.